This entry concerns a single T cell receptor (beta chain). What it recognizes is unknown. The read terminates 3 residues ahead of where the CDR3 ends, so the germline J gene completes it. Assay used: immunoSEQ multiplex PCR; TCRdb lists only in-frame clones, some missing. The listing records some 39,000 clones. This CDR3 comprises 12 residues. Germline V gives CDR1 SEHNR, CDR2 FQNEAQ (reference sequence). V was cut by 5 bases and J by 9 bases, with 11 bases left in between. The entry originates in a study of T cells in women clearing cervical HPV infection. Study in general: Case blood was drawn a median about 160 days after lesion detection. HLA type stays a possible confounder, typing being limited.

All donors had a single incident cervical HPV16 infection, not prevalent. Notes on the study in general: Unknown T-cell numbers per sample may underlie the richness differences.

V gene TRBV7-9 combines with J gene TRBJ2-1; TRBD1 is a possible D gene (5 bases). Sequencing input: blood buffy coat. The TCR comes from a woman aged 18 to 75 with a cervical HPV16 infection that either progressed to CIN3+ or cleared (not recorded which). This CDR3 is CASSPSQGEQFF. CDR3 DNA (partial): TGTGCCAGCAGCCCAAGTCAGGGTGAG. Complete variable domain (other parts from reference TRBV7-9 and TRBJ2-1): DTGVSQNPRHKITKRGQNVTFRCDPISEHNRLYWYRQTLGQGPEFLTYFQNEAQLEKSRLLSDRFSAERPKGSFSTLEIQRTEQGDSAMYLCASSPSQGEQFFGPGTRLTVL.